The sequence of this T cell receptor beta chain was determined in a study of shared clonotypes between healthy human individuals. Whole-study context: Per donor, three plates held CD4 naive cells, three held CD4 memory, two held CD8 naive and one held CD8 memory.

Clones were sequenced by immunoSEQ multiplex PCR, and TCRdb holds only the in-frame ones, with some missing. Of 2 million to 2.5 million clones in the sample, more than 90% are singletons; the top ten hold over 0.1%. The CDR3 runs to 14 residues. Germline V lookup: CDR1 SGHDN, CDR2 FVKESK. V lost 1 base to trimming and J lost 4 bases, with 10 bases between them. CD4+ cells yielded CD45RA+ naive and CD45RA-negative memory subsets. The receptor comes from a young man in good health. The chain combines TRBV14 with TRBJ1-2, with D hard to call. The sample comprised naive CD4+ T cells sorted from blood. The subset denotes: CD45RA+ positively selected. CDR3 sequence reads: CASSQVIGPYGYTF. The CDR3 DNA reads as TGTGCCAGCAGCCAAGTAATAGGGCCCTATGGCTACACCTTC.